This TCR beta chain derives from a study of control samples from healthy donors and cancer patients. Repertoires were generated with immunoSEQ multiplex PCR, while TCRdb's copy carries only in-frame clones and drops some. In the table there are around 170,000 clones, 90% to 95% of which are singletons. The CDR3 runs 16 residues. In germline, CDR1 is MNHEY, CDR2 SVGAGI. Between the trimmed V and J ends, which lost 3 bases and 3 bases, there was a span of 16 bases. The sequenced sample consisted of blood. The TCR comes from a man younger than 40 in good health. The rearrangement joins TRBV6-5 to TRBJ2-3; either TRBD1 or TRBD2 may fit D (5 bases each). The DNA of the CDR3 is TGTGCCAGCAGTTATGGGGGTTCGATGAGGACAGATACGCAGTATTTT. Translating it yields CASSYGGSMRTDTQYF.